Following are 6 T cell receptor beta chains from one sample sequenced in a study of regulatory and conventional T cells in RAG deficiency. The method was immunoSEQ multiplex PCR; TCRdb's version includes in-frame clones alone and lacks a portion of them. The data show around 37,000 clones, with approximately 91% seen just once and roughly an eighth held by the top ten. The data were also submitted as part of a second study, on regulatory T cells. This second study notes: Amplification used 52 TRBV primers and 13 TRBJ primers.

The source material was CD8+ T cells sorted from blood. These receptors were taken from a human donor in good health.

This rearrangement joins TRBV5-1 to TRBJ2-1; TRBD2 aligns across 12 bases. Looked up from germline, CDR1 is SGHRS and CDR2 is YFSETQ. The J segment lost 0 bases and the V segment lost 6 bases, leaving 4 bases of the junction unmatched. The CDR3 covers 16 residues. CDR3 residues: CASNGLAGNSYNEQFF. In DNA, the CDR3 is TGCGCCAGCAACGGACTAGCGGGAAACTCCTACAATGAGCAGTTCTTC.

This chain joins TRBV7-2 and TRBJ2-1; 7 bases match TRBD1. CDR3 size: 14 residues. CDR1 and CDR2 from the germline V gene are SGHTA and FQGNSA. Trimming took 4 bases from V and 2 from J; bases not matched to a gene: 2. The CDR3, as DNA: TGTGCCAGCAGCTCAGGGGGACCCTACAATGAGCAGTTCTTC. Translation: CASSSGGPYNEQFF.

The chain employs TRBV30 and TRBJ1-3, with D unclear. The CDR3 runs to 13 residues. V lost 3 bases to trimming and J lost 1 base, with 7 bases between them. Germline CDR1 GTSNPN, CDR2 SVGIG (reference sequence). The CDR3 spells CAWSRSSGNTIYF. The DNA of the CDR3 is TGTGCCTGGAGCAGGTCGTCTGGAAACACCATATATTTT.

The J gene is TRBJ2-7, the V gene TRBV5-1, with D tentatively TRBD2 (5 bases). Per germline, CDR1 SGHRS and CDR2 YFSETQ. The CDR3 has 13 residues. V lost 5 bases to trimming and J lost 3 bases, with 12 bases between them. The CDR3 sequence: CASRAESYYEQYF. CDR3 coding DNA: TGCGCCAGCAGAGCGGAATCTTACTACGAGCAGTACTTC.

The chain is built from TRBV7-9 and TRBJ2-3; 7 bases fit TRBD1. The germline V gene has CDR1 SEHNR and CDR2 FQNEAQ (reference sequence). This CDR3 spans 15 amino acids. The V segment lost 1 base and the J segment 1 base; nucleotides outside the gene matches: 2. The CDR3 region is CASSLVTGGTDTQYF. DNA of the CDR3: TGTGCCAGCAGCTTAGTTACAGGGGGCACAGATACGCAGTATTTT.

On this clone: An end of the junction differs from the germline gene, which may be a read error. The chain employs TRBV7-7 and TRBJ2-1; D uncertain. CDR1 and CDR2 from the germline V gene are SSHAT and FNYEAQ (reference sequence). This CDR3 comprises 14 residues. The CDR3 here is CASSLELGDNEQFF. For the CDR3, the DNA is TGTGCTAGCAGCTTAGAACTTGGGGACAATGAGCAGTTCTTC.